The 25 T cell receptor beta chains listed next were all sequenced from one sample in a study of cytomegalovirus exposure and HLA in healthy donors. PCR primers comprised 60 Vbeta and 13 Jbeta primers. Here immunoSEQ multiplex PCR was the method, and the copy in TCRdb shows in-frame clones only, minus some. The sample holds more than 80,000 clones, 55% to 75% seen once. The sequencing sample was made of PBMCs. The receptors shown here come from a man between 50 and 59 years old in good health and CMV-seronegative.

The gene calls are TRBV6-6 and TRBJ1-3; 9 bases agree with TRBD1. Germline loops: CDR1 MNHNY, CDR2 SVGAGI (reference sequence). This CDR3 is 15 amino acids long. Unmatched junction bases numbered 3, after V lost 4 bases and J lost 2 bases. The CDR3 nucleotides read TGTGCCAGCAGTTTACAGGGGGCTGCTGGAAACACCATATATTTT. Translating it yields CASSLQGAAGNTIYF.

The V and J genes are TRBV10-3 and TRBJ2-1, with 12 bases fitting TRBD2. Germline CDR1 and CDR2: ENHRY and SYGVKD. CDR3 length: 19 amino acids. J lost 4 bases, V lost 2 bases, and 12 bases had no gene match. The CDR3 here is CAISEAPQTSGRRYNEQFF. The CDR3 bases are TGTGCCATCAGTGAGGCCCCTCAAACTAGCGGGAGGCGATACAATGAGCAGTTCTTC.

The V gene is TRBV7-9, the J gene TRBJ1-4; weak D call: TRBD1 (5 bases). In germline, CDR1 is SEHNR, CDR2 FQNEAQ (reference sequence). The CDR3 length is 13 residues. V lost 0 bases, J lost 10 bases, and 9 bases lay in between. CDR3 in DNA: TGTGCCAGCAGCTTAGCAGGGGCCGCAAAACTGTTTTTT. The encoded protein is CASSLAGAAKLFF.

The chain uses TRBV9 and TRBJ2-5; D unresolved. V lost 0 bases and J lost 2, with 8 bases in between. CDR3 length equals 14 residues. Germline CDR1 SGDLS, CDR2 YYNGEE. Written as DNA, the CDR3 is TGTGCCAGCAGCGTAGTTTCAGGACAAGAGACCCAGTACTTC. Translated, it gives CASSVVSGQETQYF.

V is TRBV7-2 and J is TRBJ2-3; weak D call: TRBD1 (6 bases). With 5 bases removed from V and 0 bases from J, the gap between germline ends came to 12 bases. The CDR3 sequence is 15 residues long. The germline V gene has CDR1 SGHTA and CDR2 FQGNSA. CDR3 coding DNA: TGTGCCAGCAGCGCAAGGACAGCTAGCACAGATACGCAGTATTTT. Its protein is CASSARTASTDTQYF.

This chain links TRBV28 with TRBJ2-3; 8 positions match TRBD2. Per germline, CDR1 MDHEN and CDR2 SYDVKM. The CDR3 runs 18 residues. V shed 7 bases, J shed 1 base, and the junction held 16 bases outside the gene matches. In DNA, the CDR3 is TGTGCCAGCATTTCAGCCTTAGGCGGGGGGTGGGGCACAGATACGCAGTATTTT. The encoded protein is CASISALGGGWGTDTQYF.

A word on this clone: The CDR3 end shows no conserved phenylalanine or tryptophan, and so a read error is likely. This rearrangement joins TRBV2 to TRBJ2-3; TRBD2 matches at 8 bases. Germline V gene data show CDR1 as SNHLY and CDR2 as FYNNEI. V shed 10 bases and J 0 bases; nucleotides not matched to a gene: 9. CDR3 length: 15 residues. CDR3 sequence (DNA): TGTGCCACCCGAAAAGCGGGGGAGAGCACAGATACGCAGTATGTT. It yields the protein CATRKAGESTDTQYV.

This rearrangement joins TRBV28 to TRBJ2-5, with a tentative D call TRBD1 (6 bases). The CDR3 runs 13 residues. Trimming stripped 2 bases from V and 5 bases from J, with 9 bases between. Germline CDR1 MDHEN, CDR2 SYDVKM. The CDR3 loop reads CASSLGDTETQYF. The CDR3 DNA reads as TGTGCCAGCAGTTTAGGGGACACGGAGACCCAGTACTTC.

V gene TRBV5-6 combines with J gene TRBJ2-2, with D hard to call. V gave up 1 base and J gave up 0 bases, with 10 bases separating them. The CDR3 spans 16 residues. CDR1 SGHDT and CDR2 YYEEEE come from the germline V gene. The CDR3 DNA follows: TGTGCCAGCAGCTTGTATCAGGCAGCGAACACCGGGGAGCTGTTTTTT. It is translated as CASSLYQAANTGELFF. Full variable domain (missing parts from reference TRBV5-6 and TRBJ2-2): DAGVTQSPTHLIKTRGQQVTLRCSPKSGHDTVSWYQQALGQGPQFIFQYYEEEERQRGNFPDRFSGHQFPNYSSELNVNALLLGDSALYLCASSLYQAANTGELFFGEGSRLTVL.

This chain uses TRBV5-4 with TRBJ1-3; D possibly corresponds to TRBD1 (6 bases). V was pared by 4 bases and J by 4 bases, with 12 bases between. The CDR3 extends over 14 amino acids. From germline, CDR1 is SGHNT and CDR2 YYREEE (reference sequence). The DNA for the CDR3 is TGTGCCAGCAGCGTACAGGGTTACGGAAACACCATATATTTT. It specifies CASSVQGYGNTIYF.

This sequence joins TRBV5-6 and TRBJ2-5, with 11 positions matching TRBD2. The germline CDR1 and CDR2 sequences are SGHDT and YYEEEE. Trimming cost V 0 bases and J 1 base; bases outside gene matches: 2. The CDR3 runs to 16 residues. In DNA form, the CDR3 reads TGTGCCAGCAGCTTGGATACTAGCGGGGGCCAAGAGACCCAGTACTTC. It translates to CASSLDTSGGQETQYF.

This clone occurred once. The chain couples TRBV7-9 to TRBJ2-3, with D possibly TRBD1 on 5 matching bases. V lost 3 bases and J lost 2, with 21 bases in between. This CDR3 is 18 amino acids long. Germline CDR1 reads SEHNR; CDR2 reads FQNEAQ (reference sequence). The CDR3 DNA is TGTGCCAGCAGCTTCCCAGACAGACTTTTTAAATCCACAGATACGCAGTATTTT. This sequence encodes CASSFPDRLFKSTDTQYF. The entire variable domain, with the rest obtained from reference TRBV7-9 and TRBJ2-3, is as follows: DTGVSQNPRHKITKRGQNVTFRCDPISEHNRLYWYRQTLGQGPEFLTYFQNEAQLEKSRLLSDRFSAERPKGSFSTLEIQRTEQGDSAMYLCASSFPDRLFKSTDTQYFGPGTRLTVL.

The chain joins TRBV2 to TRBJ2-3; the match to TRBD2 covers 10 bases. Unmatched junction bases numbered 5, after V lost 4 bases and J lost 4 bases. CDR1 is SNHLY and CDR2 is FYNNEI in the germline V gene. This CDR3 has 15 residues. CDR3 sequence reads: CASSVAGGGADTQYF. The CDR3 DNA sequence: TGTGCCAGCAGTGTAGCGGGAGGAGGGGCAGATACGCAGTATTTT. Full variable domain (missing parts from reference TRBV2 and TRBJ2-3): EPEVTQTPSHQVTQMGQEVILRCVPISNHLYFYWYRQILGQKVEFLVSFYNNEISEKSEIFDDQFSVERPDGSNFTLKIRSTKLEDSAMYFCASSVAGGGADTQYFGPGTRLTVL.

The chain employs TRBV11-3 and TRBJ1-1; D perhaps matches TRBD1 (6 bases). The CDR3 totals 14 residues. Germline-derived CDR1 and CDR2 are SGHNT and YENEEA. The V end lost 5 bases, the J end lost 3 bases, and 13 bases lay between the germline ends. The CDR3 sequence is CASSPGQTYTEAFF. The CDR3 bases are TGTGCCAGCAGCCCAGGACAGACCTACACTGAAGCTTTCTTT.

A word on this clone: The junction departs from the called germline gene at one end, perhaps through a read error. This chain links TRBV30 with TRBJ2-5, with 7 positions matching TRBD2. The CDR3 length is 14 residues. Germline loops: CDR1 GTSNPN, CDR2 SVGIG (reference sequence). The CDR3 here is CAWSVISGSRTQDF. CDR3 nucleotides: TGTGCCTGGAGTGTTATTAGCGGGTCAAGGACCCAGGACTTC.

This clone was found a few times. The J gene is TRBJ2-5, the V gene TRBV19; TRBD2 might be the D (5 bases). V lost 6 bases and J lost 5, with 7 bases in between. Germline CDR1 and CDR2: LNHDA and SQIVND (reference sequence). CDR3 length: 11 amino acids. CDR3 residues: CASRGGETQYF. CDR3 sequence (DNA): TGTGCCAGTAGGGGCGGGGAGACCCAGTACTTC.

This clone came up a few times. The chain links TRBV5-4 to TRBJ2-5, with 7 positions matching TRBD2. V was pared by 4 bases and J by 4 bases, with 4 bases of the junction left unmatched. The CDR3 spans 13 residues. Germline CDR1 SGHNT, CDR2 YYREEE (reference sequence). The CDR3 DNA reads TGTGCCAGCAGCATAAGGACTAGAGAGACCCAGTACTTC. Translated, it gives CASSIRTRETQYF.

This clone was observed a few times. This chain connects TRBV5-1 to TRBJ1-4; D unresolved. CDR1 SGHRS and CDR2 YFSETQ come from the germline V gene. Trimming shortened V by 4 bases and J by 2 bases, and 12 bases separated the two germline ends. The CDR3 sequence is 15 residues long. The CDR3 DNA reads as TGCGCCAGCAGCCCCCGAGGAGAGACTAATGAAAAACTGTTTTTT. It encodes CASSPRGETNEKLFF.

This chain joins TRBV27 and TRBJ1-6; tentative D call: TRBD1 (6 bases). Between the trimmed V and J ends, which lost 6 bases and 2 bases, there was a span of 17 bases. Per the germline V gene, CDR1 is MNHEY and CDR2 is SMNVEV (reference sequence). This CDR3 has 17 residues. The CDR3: CASSVTGRTTYNSPLHF. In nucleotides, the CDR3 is TGTGCCAGCAGCGTGACAGGTCGAACTACCTATAATTCACCCCTCCACTTT.

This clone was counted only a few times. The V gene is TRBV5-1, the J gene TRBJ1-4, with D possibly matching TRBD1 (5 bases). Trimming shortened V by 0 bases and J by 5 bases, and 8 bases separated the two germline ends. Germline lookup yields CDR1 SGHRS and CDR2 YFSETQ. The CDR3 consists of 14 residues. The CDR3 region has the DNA TGCGCCAGCAGCTTGGTTCCAGGGAATGAAAAACTGTTTTTT. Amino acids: CASSLVPGNEKLFF.

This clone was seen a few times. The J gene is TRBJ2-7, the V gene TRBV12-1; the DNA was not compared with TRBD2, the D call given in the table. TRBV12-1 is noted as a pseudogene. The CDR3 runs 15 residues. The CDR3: CASSFAWVAGDEQYV. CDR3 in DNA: TGTGCCAGCAGCTTTGCATGGGTGGCGGGAGACGAGCAGTACGTC.

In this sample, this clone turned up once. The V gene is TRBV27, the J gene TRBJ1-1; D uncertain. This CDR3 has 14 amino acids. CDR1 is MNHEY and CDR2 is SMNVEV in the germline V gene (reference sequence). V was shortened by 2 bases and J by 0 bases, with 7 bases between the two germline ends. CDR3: CASSLNGLNTEAFF. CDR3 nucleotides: TGTGCCAGCAGTTTAAACGGTCTGAACACTGAAGCTTTCTTT.

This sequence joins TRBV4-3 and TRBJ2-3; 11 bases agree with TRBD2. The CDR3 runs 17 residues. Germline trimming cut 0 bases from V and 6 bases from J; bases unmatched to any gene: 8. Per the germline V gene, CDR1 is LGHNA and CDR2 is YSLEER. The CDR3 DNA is TGCGCCAGCAGCCAAGATAAGACTAGCGGGGAACGGGATACGCAGTATTTT. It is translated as CASSQDKTSGERDTQYF.

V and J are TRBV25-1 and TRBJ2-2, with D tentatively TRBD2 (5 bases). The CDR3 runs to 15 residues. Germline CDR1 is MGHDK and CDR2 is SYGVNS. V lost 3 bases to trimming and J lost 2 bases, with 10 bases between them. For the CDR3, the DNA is TGTGCCAGCAGTGATCCAGGAGGAAACACCGGGGAGCTGTTTTTT. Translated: CASSDPGGNTGELFF.

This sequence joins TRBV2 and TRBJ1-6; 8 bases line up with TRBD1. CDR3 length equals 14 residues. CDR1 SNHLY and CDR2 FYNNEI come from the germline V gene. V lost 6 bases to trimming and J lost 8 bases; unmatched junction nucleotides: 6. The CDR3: CASRRDRSDSPLHF. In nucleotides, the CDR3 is TGTGCCAGCAGGAGGGACAGGAGCGATTCACCCCTCCACTTT.